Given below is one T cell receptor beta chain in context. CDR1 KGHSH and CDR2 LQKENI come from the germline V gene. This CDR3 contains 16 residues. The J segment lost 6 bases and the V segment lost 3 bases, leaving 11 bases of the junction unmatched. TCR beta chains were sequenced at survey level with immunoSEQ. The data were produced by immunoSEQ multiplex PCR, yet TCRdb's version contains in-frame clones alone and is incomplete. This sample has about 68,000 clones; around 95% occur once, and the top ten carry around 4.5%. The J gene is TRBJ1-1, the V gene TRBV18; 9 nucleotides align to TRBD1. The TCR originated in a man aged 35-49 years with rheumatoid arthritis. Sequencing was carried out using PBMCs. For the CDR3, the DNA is TGTGCCAGCTCACCTAGACAAACAGGGGGCGGATCTGAAGCTTTCTTT. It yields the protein CASSPRQTGGGSEAFF.